These T cell receptor beta chains were read from a single sample in a study of T cells in Graves' hyperthyroidism and ophthalmopathy. TCRdb redid the calling of the multiplex PCR reads with MiXCR, one entry per CDR3 protein. The sample lists roughly 500,000 distinct CDR3 sequences; over 45% were seen once. Sequenced: peripheral blood or thyroid tissue (not recorded which). The receptors here all came from an adult woman with Graves' disease, either hyperthyroidism or ophthalmopathy (not recorded which). The CDR3 runs from the conserved cysteine through the conserved F or W. The D gene is left open where the match is weak. Only some rows state a clone size, as once, few, many or a class for expanded clones.

D: .; J: TRBJ2-7; size: .; V: TRBV29-1; CDR3: CSASYNEQYF; DNA: TGCAGCGCCTCCTACAATGAGCAGTACTTC
D: TRBD2; J: TRBJ2-2; size: once; V: TRBV10-2; CDR3: CASSLAGVGELFF; DNA: TGCGCCAGCAGCCTAGCGGGAGTCGGGGAGCTGTTTTTT
D: .; J: TRBJ2-2; size: .; V: TRBV29-1; CDR3: CSVDGGGGELFF; DNA: TGCAGCGTTGATGGGGGAGGCGGGGAGCTGTTTTTT
D: .; J: TRBJ1-6; size: many; V: TRBV11-1; CDR3: CASSVNRVSPLHF; DNA: TGTGCCAGCAGCGTCAACAGGGTTTCACCCCTCCACTTT
D: .; J: TRBJ2-5; size: many; V: TRBV7-2; CDR3: CASSRQAGEETQYF; DNA: TGTGCCAGCAGCAGACAGGCGGGGGAAGAGACCCAGTACTTC
D: TRBD1; J: TRBJ1-3; size: .; V: TRBV2; CDR3: CASSERDRAGNTIYF; DNA: TGTGCCAGCAGTGAACGGGACAGGGCCGGAAACACCATATATTTT
D: .; J: TRBJ2-7; size: .; V: TRBV20-1; CDR3: CSGEGHSYEQYF; DNA: TGCAGTGGCGAGGGTCACTCCTACGAGCAGTACTTC
D: .; J: TRBJ1-1; size: few; V: TRBV10-3; CDR3: CAITDGRTEAFF; DNA: TGTGCCATCACCGATGGGCGGACTGAAGCTTTCTTT
D: TRBD2; J: TRBJ2-7; size: many; V: TRBV2; CDR3: CASSGLAAIYEQYF; DNA: TGTGCCAGCTCTGGACTAGCGGCGATATACGAGCAGTACTTC
D: .; J: TRBJ2-6; size: .; V: TRBV7-9; CDR3: CASSARELTSGANVLTF; DNA: TGTGCCAGCAGTGCTAGAGAGTTGACCTCTGGGGCCAACGTCCTGACTTTC
D: TRBD1; J: TRBJ1-2; size: once; V: TRBV29-1; CDR3: CSLEGAVYGYTF; DNA: TGCAGCTTAGAGGGGGCGGTCTATGGCTACACCTTC
D: .; J: TRBJ2-5; size: many; V: TRBV12-3/TRBV12-4; CDR3: CASSLLAEPMTQYF; DNA: TGTGCCAGCAGTTTACTGGCGGAACCTATGACCCAGTACTTC
D: TRBD2; J: TRBJ2-3; size: .; V: TRBV7-3; CDR3: CASSSRGLAGVEDTQYF; DNA: TGTGCCAGCAGCTCAAGGGGACTAGCGGGAGTGGAAGATACGCAGTATTTT
D: .; J: TRBJ1-2; size: .; V: TRBV29-1; CDR3: CSVAGHKNYGYTF; DNA: TGCAGCGTTGCCGGACACAAAAACTATGGCTACACCTTC
D: .; J: TRBJ1-1; size: .; V: TRBV9; CDR3: CASSVGDTATLEAFF; DNA: TGTGCCAGCAGCGTAGGTGACACCGCCACACTGGAAGCTTTCTTT
D: TRBD1; J: TRBJ2-2; size: many; V: TRBV5-1; CDR3: CASSEGSGTGVYTGELFF; DNA: TGCGCCAGCAGCGAGGGATCCGGGACAGGGGTTTACACCGGGGAGCTGTTTTTT
D: .; J: TRBJ1-1; size: .; V: TRBV11-2; CDR3: CASSLGGLSEAFF; DNA: TGTGCCAGCAGCTTAGGGGGGCTAAGTGAAGCTTTCTTT
D: .; J: TRBJ1-2; size: .; V: TRBV10-3; CDR3: CAISESAGPNYGYTF; DNA: TGTGCCATCAGTGAGTCTGCAGGACCTAACTATGGCTACACCTTC
D: TRBD1; J: TRBJ1-2; size: .; V: TRBV13; CDR3: CASSFSTGGADYGYTF; DNA: TGTGCCAGCAGCTTCTCGACAGGGGGCGCGGACTATGGCTACACCTTC
D: .; J: TRBJ1-3; size: .; V: TRBV12-3/TRBV12-4; CDR3: CASSPSDTIYF; DNA: TGTGCCAGCAGTCCTTCGGACACCATATATTTT
D: .; J: TRBJ2-7; size: .; V: TRBV20-1; CDR3: CSARGSGTAYEQYF; DNA: TGCAGTGCTAGAGGGAGCGGAACAGCCTACGAGCAGTACTTC
D: .; J: TRBJ1-5; size: .; V: TRBV24-1; CDR3: CATSDVGAGSQPQHF; DNA: TGTGCCACCAGTGATGTGGGGGCAGGGAGTCAGCCCCAGCATTTT
D: TRBD1; J: TRBJ1-5; size: many; V: TRBV7-9; CDR3: CASSLTGGGNQPQHF; DNA: TGTGCCAGCAGCCTCACAGGGGGCGGCAATCAGCCCCAGCATTTT
D: TRBD1; J: TRBJ1-6; size: .; V: TRBV20-1; CDR3: CSARTGVFSSPLHF; DNA: TGCAGTGCTCGGACAGGGGTTTTTAGTTCACCCCTCCACTTT
D: TRBD1; J: TRBJ1-2; size: few; V: TRBV20-1; CDR3: CSAIRGQQNTGDDGYTF; DNA: TGCAGTGCTATACGGGGACAGCAGAACACCGGGGACGATGGCTACACCTTC
D: TRBD1; J: TRBJ1-2; size: many; V: TRBV7-2; CDR3: CASSRGQGEGYTF; DNA: TGTGCCAGCAGCCGGGGACAGGGGGAGGGCTACACCTTC
D: TRBD2; J: TRBJ2-2; size: .; V: TRBV2; CDR3: CASSRTTSGREFNTGELFF; DNA: TGTGCCAGCAGCCGCACGACTAGCGGGAGAGAATTCAACACCGGGGAGCTGTTTTTT
D: .; J: TRBJ1-6; size: .; V: TRBV7-9; CDR3: CASSYGDRFGGSLHF; DNA: TGTGCCAGCAGCTACGGGGACCGATTCGGCGGGAGCCTCCACTTT
D: TRBD1; J: TRBJ1-4; size: many; V: TRBV20-1; CDR3: CSATDREFNEKLFF; DNA: TGCAGTGCCACCGACAGGGAGTTTAATGAAAAACTGTTTTTT
D: TRBD2; J: TRBJ2-7; size: .; V: TRBV7-9; CDR3: CASSRGGVEQYF; DNA: TGTGCCAGCAGCCGGGGGGGGGTTGAGCAGTACTTC
D: .; J: TRBJ1-6; size: many; V: TRBV7-9; CDR3: CAPDGPLHF; DNA: TGTGCCCCAGATGGCCCCCTCCACTTT
D: TRBD2; J: TRBJ2-3; size: .; V: TRBV2; CDR3: CASSVGKGRVRTQYF; DNA: TGTGCCAGCAGTGTTGGTAAAGGGAGGGTGAGGACGCAGTATTTT
D: .; J: TRBJ1-1; size: .; V: TRBV7-3; CDR3: CASRGTDGMNTEAFF; DNA: TGTGCCAGCAGGGGAACCGACGGAATGAACACTGAAGCTTTCTTT
D: .; J: TRBJ1-1; size: .; V: TRBV27; CDR3: CASSLVIGGTEAFF; DNA: TGTGCCAGCAGTTTAGTCATCGGAGGCACTGAAGCTTTCTTT
D: .; J: TRBJ1-5; size: .; V: TRBV7-2; CDR3: CASSWGSGRAEDPYNEPQHF; DNA: TGTGCCAGTAGTTGGGGCAGCGGGAGGGCCGAGGATCCCTACAATGAGCCCCAGCATTTT
D: TRBD1; J: TRBJ2-2; size: .; V: TRBV5-5; CDR3: CASRPQGRAGELFF; DNA: TGTGCCAGCAGACCACAGGGGAGAGCCGGGGAGCTGTTTTTT
D: .; J: TRBJ2-7; size: few; V: TRBV24-1; CDR3: CATSEPDREQYF; DNA: TGTGCCACCAGTGAACCCGACAGGGAGCAGTACTTC
D: TRBD2; J: TRBJ2-1; size: many; V: TRBV29-1; CDR3: CSVEGLAGDNEQFF; DNA: TGCAGCGTTGAAGGACTAGCGGGGGACAATGAGCAGTTCTTC
D: .; J: TRBJ1-1; size: .; V: TRBV7-9; CDR3: CASSLQMENTEAFF; DNA: TGTGCCAGCAGCTTGCAGATGGAGAACACTGAAGCTTTCTTT